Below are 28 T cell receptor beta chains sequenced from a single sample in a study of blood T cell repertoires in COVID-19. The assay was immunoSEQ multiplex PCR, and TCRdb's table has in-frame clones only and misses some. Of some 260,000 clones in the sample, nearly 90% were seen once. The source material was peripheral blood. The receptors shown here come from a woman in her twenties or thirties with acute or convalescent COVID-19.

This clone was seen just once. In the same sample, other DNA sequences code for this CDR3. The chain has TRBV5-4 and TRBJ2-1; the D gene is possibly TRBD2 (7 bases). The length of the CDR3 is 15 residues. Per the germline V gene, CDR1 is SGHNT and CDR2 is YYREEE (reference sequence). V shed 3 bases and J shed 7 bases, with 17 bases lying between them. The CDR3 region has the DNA TGTGCCAGCAGCTGGGGTGCAGGGGAGGGGAATGAGCAGTTCTTC. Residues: CASSWGAGEGNEQFF.

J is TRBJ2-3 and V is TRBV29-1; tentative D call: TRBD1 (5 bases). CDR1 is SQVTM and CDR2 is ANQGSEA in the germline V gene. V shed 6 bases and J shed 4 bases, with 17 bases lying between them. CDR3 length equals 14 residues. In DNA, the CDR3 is TGCAGCGTCAAACGACAGAGGTTCCCAGATACGCAGTATTTT. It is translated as CSVKRQRFPDTQYF.

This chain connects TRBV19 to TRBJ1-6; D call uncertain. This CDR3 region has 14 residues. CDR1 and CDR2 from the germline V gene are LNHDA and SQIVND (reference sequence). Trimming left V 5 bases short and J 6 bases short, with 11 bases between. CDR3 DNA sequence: TGTGCCAGTAGTCTGAACTTTGGTAATTCACCCCTCCACTTT. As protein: CASSLNFGNSPLHF.

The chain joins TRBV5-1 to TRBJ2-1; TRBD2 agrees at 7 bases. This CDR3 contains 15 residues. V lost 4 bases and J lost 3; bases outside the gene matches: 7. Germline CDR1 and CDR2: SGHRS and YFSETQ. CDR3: CASSHGTTLYNEQFF. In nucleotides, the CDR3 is TGCGCCAGCAGCCACGGGACTACCCTCTACAATGAGCAGTTCTTC.

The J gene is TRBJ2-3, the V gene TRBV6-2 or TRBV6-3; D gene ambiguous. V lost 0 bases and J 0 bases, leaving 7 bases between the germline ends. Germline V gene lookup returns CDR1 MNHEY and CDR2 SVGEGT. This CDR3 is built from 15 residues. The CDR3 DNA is TGTGCCAGCAGTTACTCGTCGGGTAGCACAGATACGCAGTATTTT. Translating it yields CASSYSSGSTDTQYF.

CDR3 amino acids: CASRIAQGKGTEAFF. CDR3 in DNA: TGTGCCAGCAGAATAGCACAGGGAAAGGGCACTGAAGCTTTCTTT. The chain uses TRBV6-5 and TRBJ1-1; D is possibly TRBD1 (6 bases). Trimming took off 6 bases at V and 4 bases at J, with 18 bases between the two ends. The CDR3 runs to 15 residues. Germline V CDR1 and CDR2: MNHEY, SVGAGI.

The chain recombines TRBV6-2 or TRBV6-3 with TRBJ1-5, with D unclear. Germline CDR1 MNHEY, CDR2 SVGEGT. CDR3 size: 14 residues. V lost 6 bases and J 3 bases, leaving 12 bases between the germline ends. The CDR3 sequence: CASSPTTDNQPQHF. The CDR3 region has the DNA TGTGCCAGCAGCCCCACCACAGACAATCAGCCCCAGCATTTT.

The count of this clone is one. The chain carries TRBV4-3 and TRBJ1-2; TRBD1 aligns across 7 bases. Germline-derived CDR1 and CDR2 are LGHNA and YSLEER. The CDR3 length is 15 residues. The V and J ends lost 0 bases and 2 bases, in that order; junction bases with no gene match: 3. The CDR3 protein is CASSQDARGNYGYTF. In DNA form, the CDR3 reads TGCGCCAGCAGCCAAGACGCCAGGGGGAACTATGGCTACACCTTC.

The CDR3 sequence: CASSVARGSGELFF. CDR3 sequence (DNA): TGTGCCAGCAGCGTAGCTCGGGGTTCCGGGGAGCTGTTTTTT. The chain joins TRBV9 to TRBJ2-2, with D possibly being TRBD2 (5 bases). The CDR3 extends over 14 amino acids. Germline V gene data show CDR1 as SGDLS and CDR2 as YYNGEE. Trimming removed 0 bases from V and 6 bases from J, with 9 bases in between.

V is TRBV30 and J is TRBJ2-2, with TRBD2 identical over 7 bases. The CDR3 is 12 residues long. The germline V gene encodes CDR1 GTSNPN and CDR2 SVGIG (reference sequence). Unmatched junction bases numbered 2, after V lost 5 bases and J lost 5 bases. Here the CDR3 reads CAWWGGTGELFF. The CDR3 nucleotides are TGTGCCTGGTGGGGGGGGACCGGGGAGCTGTTTTTT.

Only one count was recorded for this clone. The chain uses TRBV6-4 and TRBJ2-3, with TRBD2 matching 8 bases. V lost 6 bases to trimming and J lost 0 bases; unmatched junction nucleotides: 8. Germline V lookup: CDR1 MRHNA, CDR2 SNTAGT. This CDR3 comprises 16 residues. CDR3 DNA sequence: TGTGCCAGCAGCAGCTCACTAGCGGATAGCACAGATACGCAGTATTTT. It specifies CASSSSLADSTDTQYF.

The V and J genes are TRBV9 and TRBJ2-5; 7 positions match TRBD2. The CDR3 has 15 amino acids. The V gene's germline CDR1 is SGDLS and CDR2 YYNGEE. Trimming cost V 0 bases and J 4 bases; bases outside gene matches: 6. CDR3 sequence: CASSVGPVAGETQYF. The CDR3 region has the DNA TGTGCCAGCAGCGTAGGCCCCGTAGCGGGAGAGACCCAGTACTTC. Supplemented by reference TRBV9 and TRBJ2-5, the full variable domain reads DSGVTQTPKHLITATGQRVTLRCSPRSGDLSVYWYQQSLDQGLQFLIQYYNGEERAKGNILERFSAQQFPDLHSELNLSSLELGDSALYFCASSVGPVAGETQYFGPGTRLLVL.

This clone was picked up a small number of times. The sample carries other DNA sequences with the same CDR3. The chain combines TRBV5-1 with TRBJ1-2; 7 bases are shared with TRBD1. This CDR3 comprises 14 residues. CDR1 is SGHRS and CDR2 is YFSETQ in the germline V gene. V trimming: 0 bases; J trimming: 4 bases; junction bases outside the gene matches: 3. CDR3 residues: CASSLGQGVYGYTF. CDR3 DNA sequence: TGCGCCAGCAGCTTGGGACAGGGTGTCTATGGCTACACCTTC.

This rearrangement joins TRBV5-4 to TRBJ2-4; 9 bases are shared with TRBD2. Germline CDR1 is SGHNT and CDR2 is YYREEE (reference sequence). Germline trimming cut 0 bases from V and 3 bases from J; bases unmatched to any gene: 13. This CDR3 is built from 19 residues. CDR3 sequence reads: CASSLGLTSGGDVKNIQYF. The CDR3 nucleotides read TGTGCCAGCAGCTTGGGGTTGACTAGCGGTGGCGACGTCAAAAACATTCAGTACTTC.

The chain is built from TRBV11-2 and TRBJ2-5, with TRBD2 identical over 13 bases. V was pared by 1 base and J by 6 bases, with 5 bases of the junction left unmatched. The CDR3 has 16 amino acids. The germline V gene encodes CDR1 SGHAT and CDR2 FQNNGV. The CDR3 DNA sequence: TGTGCCAGCAGCTTAGGGACTAGCGGGAGTCTGAAGACCCAGTACTTC. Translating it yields CASSLGTSGSLKTQYF.

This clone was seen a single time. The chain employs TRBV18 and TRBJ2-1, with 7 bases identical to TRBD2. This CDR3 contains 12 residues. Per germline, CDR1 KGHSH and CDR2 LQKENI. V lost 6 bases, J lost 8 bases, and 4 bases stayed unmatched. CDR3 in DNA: TGTGCCAGCTCCCGACGGGGGGATGAGCAGTTCTTC. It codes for CASSRRGDEQFF. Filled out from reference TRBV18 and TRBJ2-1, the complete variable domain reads NAGVMQNPRHLVRRRGQEARLRCSPMKGHSHVYWYRQLPEEGLKFMVYLQKENIIDESGMPKERFSAEFPKEGPSILRIQQVVRGDSAAYFCASSRRGDEQFFGPGTRLTVL.

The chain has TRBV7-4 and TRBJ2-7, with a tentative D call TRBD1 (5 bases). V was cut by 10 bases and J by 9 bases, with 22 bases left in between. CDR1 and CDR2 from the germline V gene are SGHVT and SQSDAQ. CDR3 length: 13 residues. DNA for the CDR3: TGTGCCATTTGGGGCAAACTTTTTGTCGGGCAGTACTTC. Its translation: CAIWGKLFVGQYF.

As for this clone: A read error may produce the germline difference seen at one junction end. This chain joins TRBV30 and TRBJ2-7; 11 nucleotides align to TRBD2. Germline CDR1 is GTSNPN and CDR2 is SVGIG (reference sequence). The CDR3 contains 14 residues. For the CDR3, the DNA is TGTGCTTGGAGGAATGCTAGCGGGAGGTACGAGCAGTACTTC. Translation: CAWRNASGRYEQYF.

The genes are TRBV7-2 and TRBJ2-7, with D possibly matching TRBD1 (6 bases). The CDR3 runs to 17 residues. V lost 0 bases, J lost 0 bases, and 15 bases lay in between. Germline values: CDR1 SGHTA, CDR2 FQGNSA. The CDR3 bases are TGTGCCAGCAGCTTAGCTCCCGGGGAAGGGGGCTCCTACGAGCAGTACTTC. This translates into CASSLAPGEGGSYEQYF. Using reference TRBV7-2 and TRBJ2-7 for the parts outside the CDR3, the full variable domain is GAGVSQSPSNKVTEKGKDVELRCDPISGHTALYWYRQSLGQGLEFLIYFQGNSAPDKSGLPSDRFSAERTGGSVSTLTIQRTQQEDSAVYLCASSLAPGEGGSYEQYFGPGTRLTVT.

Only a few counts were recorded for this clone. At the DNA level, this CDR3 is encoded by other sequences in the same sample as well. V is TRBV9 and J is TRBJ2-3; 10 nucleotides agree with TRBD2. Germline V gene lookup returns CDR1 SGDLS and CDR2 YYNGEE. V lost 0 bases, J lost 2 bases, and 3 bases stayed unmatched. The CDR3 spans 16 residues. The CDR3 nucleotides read TGTGCCAGCAGCGTAGGGACTAGCGGAGTCACAGATACGCAGTATTTT. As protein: CASSVGTSGVTDTQYF.

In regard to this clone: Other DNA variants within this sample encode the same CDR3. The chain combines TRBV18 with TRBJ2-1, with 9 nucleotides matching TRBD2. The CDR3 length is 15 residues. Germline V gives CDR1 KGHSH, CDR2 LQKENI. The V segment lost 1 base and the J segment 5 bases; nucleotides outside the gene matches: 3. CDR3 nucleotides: TGTGCCAGCTCACCACTGGCGGGAGGGGACAATGAGCAGTTCTTC. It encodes CASSPLAGGDNEQFF.

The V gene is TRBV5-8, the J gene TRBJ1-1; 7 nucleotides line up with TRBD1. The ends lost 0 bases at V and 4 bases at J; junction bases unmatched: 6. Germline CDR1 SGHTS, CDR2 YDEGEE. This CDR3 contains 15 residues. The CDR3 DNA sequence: TGTGCCAGCAGCTTGGGAACAGGGGCTAGCACTGAAGCTTTCTTT. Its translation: CASSLGTGASTEAFF.

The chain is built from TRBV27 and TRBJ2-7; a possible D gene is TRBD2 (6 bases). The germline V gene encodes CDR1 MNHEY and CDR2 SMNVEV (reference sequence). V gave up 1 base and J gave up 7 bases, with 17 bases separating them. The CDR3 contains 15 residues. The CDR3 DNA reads TGTGCCAGCAGTTTATACGGGGGAGGCTCAAGAGAGCAGTACTTC. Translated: CASSLYGGGSREQYF.

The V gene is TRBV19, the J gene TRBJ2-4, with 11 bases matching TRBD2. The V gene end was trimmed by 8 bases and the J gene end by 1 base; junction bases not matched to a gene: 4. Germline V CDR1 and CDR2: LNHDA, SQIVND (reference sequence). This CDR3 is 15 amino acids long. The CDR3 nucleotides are TGTGCCAGTGAGGCTAGCGGGAGGGCCAAAAACATTCAGTACTTC. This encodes CASEASGRAKNIQYF.

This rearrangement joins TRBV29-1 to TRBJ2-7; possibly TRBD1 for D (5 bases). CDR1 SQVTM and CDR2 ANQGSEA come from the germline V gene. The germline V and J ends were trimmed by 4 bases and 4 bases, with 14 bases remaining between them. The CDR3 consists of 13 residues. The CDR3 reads CSVVVRDYYEQYF. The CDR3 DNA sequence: TGCAGCGTTGTGGTCAGGGATTATTACGAGCAGTACTTC.

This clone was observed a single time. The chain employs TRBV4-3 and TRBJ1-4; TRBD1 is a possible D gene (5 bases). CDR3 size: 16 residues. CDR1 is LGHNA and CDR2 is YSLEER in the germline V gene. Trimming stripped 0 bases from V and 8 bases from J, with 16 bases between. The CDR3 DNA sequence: TGCGCCAGCAGCCAAGATATTGGTCAGGGTCGAGAAAAACTGTTTTTT. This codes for CASSQDIGQGREKLFF.

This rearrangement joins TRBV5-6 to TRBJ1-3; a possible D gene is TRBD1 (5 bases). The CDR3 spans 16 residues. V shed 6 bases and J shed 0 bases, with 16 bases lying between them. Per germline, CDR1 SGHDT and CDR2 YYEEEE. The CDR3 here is CASNELGGDSGNTIYF. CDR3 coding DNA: TGTGCCAGCAACGAATTGGGGGGGGACTCTGGAAACACCATATATTTT.

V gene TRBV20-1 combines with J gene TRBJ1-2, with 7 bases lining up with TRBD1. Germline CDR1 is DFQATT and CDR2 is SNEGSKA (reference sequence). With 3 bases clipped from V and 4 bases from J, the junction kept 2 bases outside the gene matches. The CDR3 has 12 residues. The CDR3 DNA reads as TGCAGTGCTAGTGACAGGGTCTATGGCTACACCTTC. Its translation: CSASDRVYGYTF.